This entry lists 2 T cell receptor beta chains sequenced from one sample in a study of CD8 T cells in ankylosing spondylitis. MiXCR, applied by TCRdb to the 5' RACE reads, yields one record per CDR3 protein. The data contain around 770,000 distinct CDR3 sequences, around a fifth of them seen just once; the ten biggest clones take up 15% to 20%. Broader study findings: The study identified a TCR beta motif of seven or eight highly homologous variants that appeared characteristic of ankylosing spondylitis blood.

No antigens are known for them. The source material was blood, either unsorted or a sorted T cell fraction (not recorded which). The receptors derive from a male donor with ankylosing spondylitis.

This chain connects TRBV25-1 to TRBJ1-1, with 8 bases identical to TRBD1. The ends lost 4 bases at V and 6 bases at J; junction bases unmatched: 13. This CDR3 spans 16 amino acids. Germline lookup yields CDR1 MGHDK and CDR2 SYGVNS. The CDR3 region has the DNA TGTGCCAGCAGTGCCGCATTCGGACAGGGAGGATCTGAAGCTTTCTTT. Translating gives CASSAAFGQGGSEAFF.

This clonotype showed up just once. CDR3: CSASGGSVQETQYF. The DNA of the CDR3 is TGCAGTGCTAGTGGGGGGAGCGTGCAAGAGACCCAGTACTTC. The chain combines TRBV20-1 with TRBJ2-5; D may be TRBD2 (6 bases). The CDR3 covers 14 residues. Germline CDR1 reads DFQATT; CDR2 reads SNEGSKA (reference sequence). Trimming took off 3 bases at V and 2 bases at J, with 13 bases between the two ends.